This passage covers 10 T cell receptor beta chains from one sample sequenced in a study of CD8+ T cells in alopecia areata. Following extraction, RNA underwent reverse transcription to cDNA, which served as the sequencing template. Data came from immunoSEQ multiplex PCR; TCRdb stores just in-frame clones and leaves some out. The repertoire has roughly 130,000 clones, over 50% of them found once; the top ten carry roughly 4.3%. This specimen was CD4+ T cells sorted from blood, taken at week 0. The receptors stem from a human donor with alopecia areata.

Regarding this clone: A much larger clone is a single base away; this may be a read error. The chain employs TRBV5-5 and TRBJ1-1; TRBD1 is a possible D gene (6 bases). Trimming removed 4 bases at V and 1 base at J, with 8 bases between. The V gene's germline CDR1 is SGHKS and CDR2 YYEKEE (reference sequence). The CDR3 contains 13 residues. CDR3 sequence: CASSLQGNTEAFF. In DNA form, the CDR3 reads TGTGCCAGCAGCCTACAGGGGAACACTGAAGCTTTCTTT.

The gene calls are TRBV19 and TRBJ1-2; D uncertain. With 5 bases removed from V and 6 bases from J, the gap between germline ends came to 10 bases. CDR3 size: 12 residues. From germline, CDR1 is LNHDA and CDR2 SQIVND (reference sequence). CDR3 DNA: TGTGCCAGTAGTCGGACCGGGGATGGCTACACCTTC. The encoded protein is CASSRTGDGYTF.

The chain combines TRBV5-1 with TRBJ1-2; D uncertain. Per germline, CDR1 SGHRS and CDR2 YFSETQ. This CDR3 has 14 residues. V shed 0 bases and J shed 13 bases, with 19 bases lying between them. DNA of the CDR3: TGCGCCAGCAGCTTGGAGGCCCCTAGCTCTCGTCGCACCTTC. It yields the protein CASSLEAPSSRRTF.

The CDR3 protein is CASSLLTGTEAFF. For the CDR3, the DNA is TGTGCCAGCAGCTTATTAACGGGGACTGAAGCTTTCTTT. The V gene is TRBV7-3, the J gene TRBJ1-1; D is ambiguous. With 2 bases removed from V and 5 bases from J, the gap between germline ends came to 9 bases. CDR3 length: 13 amino acids. Germline V CDR1 and CDR2: SGHTA, FQGTGA.

The chain uses TRBV19 and TRBJ1-1, with unresolved D. CDR1 LNHDA and CDR2 SQIVND come from the germline V gene (reference sequence). V shed 3 bases and J shed 3 bases, with 11 bases lying between them. The CDR3 runs to 14 residues. The CDR3 DNA follows: TGTGCCAGTAGTATTAGGGAAGATGACACTGAAGCTTTCTTT. This codes for CASSIREDDTEAFF.

A few counts support this clone. This chain connects TRBV28 to TRBJ1-5, with D uncertain. V lost 6 bases to trimming and J lost 3 bases, with 9 bases between them. The germline CDR1 and CDR2 sequences are MDHEN and SYDVKM. The CDR3 is 13 amino acids. DNA for the CDR3: TGTGCCAGCAGGATTCAGTACAATCAGCCCCAGCATTTT. Protein product: CASRIQYNQPQHF.

This clone came up a few times. V and J are TRBV10-3 and TRBJ2-5; 8 nucleotides line up with TRBD1. The J segment lost 5 bases and the V segment lost 2 bases, leaving 1 base of the junction unmatched. The CDR3 is 13 amino acids. Germline V gives CDR1 ENHRY, CDR2 SYGVKD. DNA for the CDR3: TGTGCCATCAGTGAGAACAGGGGGGAGACCCAGTACTTC. It encodes CAISENRGETQYF.

This clone was detected a few times. The CDR3 region is CASSPRYSGGYGYTF. CDR3 DNA: TGTGCCAGCAGTCCCCGGTACTCCGGGGGCTATGGCTACACCTTC. The rearrangement links TRBV6-5 to TRBJ1-2, with a possible D match to TRBD1 (5 bases). CDR1 and CDR2 from the germline V gene are MNHEY and SVGAGI. This CDR3 spans 15 amino acids. V shed 5 bases and J shed 4 bases, with 17 bases lying between them.

This sequence joins TRBV27 and TRBJ1-2; no definite D call. Trimming cost V 3 bases and J 3 bases, with 8 bases left between them. CDR1 and CDR2 from the germline V gene are MNHEY and SMNVEV (reference sequence). CDR3 length: 13 amino acids. CDR3 coding DNA: TGTGCCAGCAGTTTGGACGGGTACTATGGCTACACCTTC. This gives the protein CASSLDGYYGYTF.

This clone occurred a few times. The chain joins TRBV7-2 to TRBJ2-7; D call uncertain. The CDR3 is 12 residues long. The germline CDR1 and CDR2 sequences are SGHTA and FQGNSA. Trimming removed 5 bases at V and 3 bases at J, with 8 bases between. CDR3 protein: CASSLSGYEQYF. CDR3 in DNA: TGTGCCAGCAGCCTTTCGGGCTACGAGCAGTACTTC.